Listed here are 17 T cell receptor beta chains from one sample, sequenced in a study of T cell changes during pregnancy in multiple sclerosis. Sequenced by immunoSEQ multiplex PCR; TCRdb stores in-frame clones only, minus some. The table shows tens of thousands of clones, with 88% occurring only once. The source material was peripheral blood, sampled in the first trimester of pregnancy. The receptors derive from a female donor with multiple sclerosis, enrolled in a pregnancy study.

The chain has TRBV30 and TRBJ2-1, with 11 positions matching TRBD2. This CDR3 is 15 amino acids long. In germline, CDR1 is GTSNPN, CDR2 SVGIG (reference sequence). V lost 3 bases and J lost 6; bases outside the gene matches: 7. The CDR3 spells CAWRSSGRFGNEQFF. The CDR3 coding sequence is TGTGCCTGGAGATCTAGCGGGAGGTTTGGCAATGAGCAGTTCTTC.

This rearrangement joins TRBV5-6 to TRBJ2-2; 10 bases are a match to TRBD2. CDR1 SGHDT and CDR2 YYEEEE come from the germline V gene. This CDR3 region has 16 residues. V shed 1 base and J 8 bases; nucleotides not matched to a gene: 8. In nucleotides, the CDR3 is TGTGCCAGCAGCTTGAGGAGCGGGGGGGTCAGAGGGGAGCTGTTTTTT. Translation: CASSLRSGGVRGELFF.

The chain uses TRBV18 and TRBJ2-5, with TRBD1 matching over 7 bases. The CDR3 length is 14 residues. With 3 bases clipped from V and 1 base from J, the junction kept 2 bases outside the gene matches. Germline V gene sequence: CDR1 KGHSH, CDR2 LQKENI. CDR3 loop: CASSPRTGQETQYF. CDR3 bases: TGTGCCAGCTCACCTAGGACAGGCCAAGAGACCCAGTACTTC.

The sample holds a few counts of this clone. The chain uses TRBV5-4 and TRBJ1-4; the match to TRBD1 covers 8 bases. Trimming cost V 4 bases and J 8 bases; bases outside gene matches: 13. The CDR3 is 16 amino acids. Germline loops: CDR1 SGHNT, CDR2 YYREEE (reference sequence). CDR3 nucleotides: TGTGCCAGCAGCGTACAGACAGGGGTAATAGGGGAAAAACTGTTTTTT. It codes for CASSVQTGVIGEKLFF.

This chain uses TRBV29-1 with TRBJ2-1, with 7 bases lining up with TRBD1. Germline CDR1 SQVTM, CDR2 ANQGSEA. There are 12 residues in the CDR3. The chain's CDR3 is CGKGTDSIRQFF. CDR3 DNA sequence: TGCGGGAAGGGGACAGATTCAATACGACAGTTCTTC.

The chain carries TRBV28 and TRBJ2-7, with a possible D match to TRBD2 (5 bases). The CDR3 sequence is 12 residues long. V was shortened by 5 bases and J by 6 bases, with 11 bases between the two germline ends. Germline CDR1 MDHEN, CDR2 SYDVKM. This CDR3 reads CASSATTFEQYF. The CDR3 nucleotides read TGTGCCAGCAGTGCGACTACCTTCGAGCAGTACTTC.

The rearrangement joins TRBV10-3 to TRBJ1-3, with 9 nucleotides matching TRBD1. The ends lost 6 bases at V and 6 bases at J; junction bases unmatched: 6. The CDR3 has 14 amino acids. The V gene's germline CDR1 is ENHRY and CDR2 SYGVKD. The CDR3: CAIRLTGGINTIYF. CDR3 DNA sequence: TGTGCCATCAGGCTTACAGGGGGCATAAACACCATATATTTT.

This clone was seen at least ten times. The chain uses TRBV5-1 and TRBJ1-1; 8 nucleotides line up with TRBD1. The germline CDR1 and CDR2 sequences are SGHRS and YFSETQ. The V gene end was trimmed by 4 bases and the J gene end by 4 bases; junction bases not matched to a gene: 9. CDR3 length: 15 amino acids. The CDR3 coding sequence is TGCGCCAGCAGCAAAGGTCAGGGGGCGGTCACTGAAGCTTTCTTT. It specifies CASSKGQGAVTEAFF.

The rearrangement links TRBV2 to TRBJ2-3; D is uncertain. The V and J ends lost 2 bases and 2 bases respectively, with 8 bases between them. CDR1 is SNHLY, CDR2 FYNNEI, per germline. The CDR3 length is 14 residues. CDR3 amino acids: CASSETEYTDTQYF. The CDR3 DNA follows: TGTGCCAGCAGTGAAACCGAGTACACAGATACGCAGTATTTT.

This sequence joins TRBV20-1 and TRBJ2-5; D call uncertain. Germline V gene sequence: CDR1 DFQATT, CDR2 SNEGSKA (reference sequence). The V end lost 1 base, the J end lost 7 bases, and 7 bases lay between the germline ends. CDR3 size: 11 residues. CDR3 residues: CSARVPGTQYF. CDR3 bases: TGCAGTGCTAGAGTACCGGGGACCCAGTACTTC.

This clone was recorded only once. The gene calls are TRBV30 and TRBJ2-7; a possible D gene is TRBD1 (6 bases). Germline CDR1 is GTSNPN and CDR2 is SVGIG (reference sequence). V lost 5 bases and J lost 6, with 17 bases in between. The CDR3 contains 13 residues. The CDR3 sequence is CAWGRGLSGEQYF. DNA of the CDR3: TGTGCCTGGGGAAGGGGGTTAAGTGGCGAGCAGTACTTC.

This clone appeared once. The chain is built from TRBV5-1 and TRBJ1-5; D is possibly TRBD1 (6 bases). The CDR3 length is 15 residues. CDR1 and CDR2 from the germline V gene are SGHRS and YFSETQ. V dropped 2 bases and J dropped 5 bases, with 14 bases sitting between them. The CDR3 loop reads CASSLVPGGDQPQHF. The CDR3 DNA reads TGCGCCAGCAGCTTAGTTCCGGGGGGCGATCAGCCCCAGCATTTT.

The chain links TRBV13 to TRBJ1-3; TRBD1 matches at 7 bases. Trimming cost V 0 bases and J 4 bases; bases outside gene matches: 6. The CDR3 extends over 16 amino acids. Germline CDR1 is PRHDT and CDR2 is FYEKMQ (reference sequence). The CDR3 DNA reads as TGTGCCAGCAGCTTAGGCGTGACAGGGACAGGAAACACCATATATTTT. Translating gives CASSLGVTGTGNTIYF.

The chain uses TRBV7-9 and TRBJ1-1; D ambiguous. The CDR3 runs to 14 residues. In germline, CDR1 is SEHNR, CDR2 FQNEAQ (reference sequence). Trimming left V 3 bases short and J 0 bases short, with 8 bases between. The CDR3 spells CASSFPQMNTEAFF. CDR3 nucleotide sequence: TGTGCCAGCAGCTTCCCCCAGATGAACACTGAAGCTTTCTTT.

The chain carries TRBV13 and TRBJ1-3; TRBD1 matches at 8 bases. The V and J ends lost 2 bases and 1 base, in that order; junction bases with no gene match: 1. This CDR3 is built from 15 residues. CDR1 is PRHDT and CDR2 is FYEKMQ in the germline V gene (reference sequence). CDR3 protein: CASSLNRGSGNTIYF. The DNA of the CDR3 is TGTGCCAGCAGCTTAAACAGGGGGTCTGGAAACACCATATATTTT.

This chain uses TRBV19 with TRBJ2-2; TRBD2 is a possible D gene (6 bases). CDR3 size: 15 residues. The germline V and J ends were trimmed by 1 base and 4 bases, with 10 bases remaining between them. CDR1 and CDR2 (germline): LNHDA, SQIVND (reference sequence). Written as DNA, the CDR3 is TGTGCCAGTAGTATAGGACTAGTTGGCACCGGGGAGCTGTTTTTT. Translated, it gives CASSIGLVGTGELFF.

The rearrangement joins TRBV28 to TRBJ2-7; D gene unclear. This CDR3 is 13 amino acids long. Germline CDR1 and CDR2: MDHEN and SYDVKM. V was clipped by 6 bases and J by 2 bases, with 11 bases between them. The chain's CDR3 is CASSLNPAYEQYF. Here the CDR3 DNA reads TGTGCCAGCAGCCTTAATCCCGCCTACGAGCAGTACTTC.